The entry below describes one T cell receptor (beta chain). Libraries were prepared by immunoSEQ multiplex PCR; TCRdb keeps only in-frame clonotypes and omits some of them. The sample contains over 150,000 clones, approximately 86% of which appear only once. Patients in Seattle were enrolled during active infection, then followed longitudinally. This specimen belongs to a study of blood T cell repertoires in COVID-19. Study details: Acute and convalescent COVID-19 samples came from the United States, Italy and Spain. PBMCs, B-cell-depleted T cells, or T cells were the source of the cDNA or gDNA that made up the material.

Trimming at V came to 0 bases and at J to 3 bases, leaving 9 bases not matched to a gene. The CDR3 has 18 amino acids. Germline CDR1 is SGHRS and CDR2 is YFSETQ. The origin of this receptor is a man in his 60s with COVID-19, enrolled during active disease. J is TRBJ2-5 and V is TRBV5-1, with 12 bases matching TRBD2. Sequencing used peripheral blood. The CDR3 nucleotides read TGCGCCAGCAGCTTGGCACCTAGCGGGGGGGCGGTTGAAGAGACCCAGTACTTC. Residues: CASSLAPSGGAVEETQYF.